The 15 T cell receptor beta chains given below trace back to one sample, sequenced in a study of blood T cell repertoires in COVID-19. The table came from immunoSEQ multiplex PCR; TCRdb's copy has only in-frame clones and leaves some out. Among approximately 35,000 clones listed, about 90% were seen once. Sequencing was carried out using peripheral blood. The receptors derive from a human donor with active COVID-19. The donor label of this sample is uncertain.

The chain employs TRBV30 and TRBJ2-7; D is possibly TRBD2 (6 bases). The V gene lost 0 bases and the J gene lost 2 bases, with 8 bases spanning the gap. The CDR3 runs to 13 residues. Germline loops: CDR1 GTSNPN, CDR2 SVGIG (reference sequence). CDR3 residues: CAWSVGGPYEQYF. CDR3 nucleotides: TGTGCCTGGAGTGTCGGGGGTCCCTACGAGCAGTACTTC.

The count of this clone is one. The genes are TRBV5-1 and TRBJ2-1, with TRBD2 identical over 11 bases. With 4 bases clipped from V and 6 bases from J, the junction kept 9 bases outside the gene matches. The length of the CDR3 is 16 residues. CDR1 SGHRS and CDR2 YFSETQ come from the germline V gene. The CDR3 here is CASSKQLAGVSNEQFF. The CDR3 DNA reads TGCGCCAGCAGCAAGCAACTAGCGGGAGTATCCAATGAGCAGTTCTTC. The complete variable domain, with remaining parts taken from reference TRBV5-1 and TRBJ2-1, reads KAGVTQTPRYLIKTRGQQVTLSCSPISGHRSVSWYQQTPGQGLQFLFEYFSETQRNKGNFPGRFSGRQFSNSRSEMNVSTLELGDSALYLCASSKQLAGVSNEQFFGPGTRLTVL.

The chain links TRBV10-2 to TRBJ1-6, with a tentative D call TRBD1 (5 bases). The CDR3 spans 16 residues. CDR1 is WSHSY, CDR2 SAAADI, per germline. V was pared by 5 bases and J by 10 bases, with 21 bases between. The DNA of the CDR3 is TGCGCCAGCAGTCGGGCACCGGGGGTGACGGGCTCACCCCTCCACTTT. Encoded protein: CASSRAPGVTGSPLHF.

The V gene is TRBV7-2, the J gene TRBJ2-1; 10 bases are a match to TRBD2. V was clipped by 5 bases and J by 6 bases; unmatched bases: 13. There are 17 residues in the CDR3. Germline CDR1 SGHTA, CDR2 FQGNSA. This CDR3 reads CASSRGTSANLINEQFF. CDR3 bases: TGTGCCAGCAGCCGTGGGACTAGCGCTAATCTGATCAATGAGCAGTTCTTC.

The chain links TRBV11-2 to TRBJ2-5; a possible D gene is TRBD2 (5 bases). The V end was cut by 8 bases, the J end by 5 bases, with 15 bases between. Germline CDR1 SGHAT, CDR2 FQNNGV. This CDR3 region has 13 residues. The DNA for the CDR3 is TGTGCCAGCTCCCGGAGAGGGTTGGAGACCCAGTACTTC. This translates into CASSRRGLETQYF.

The gene calls are TRBV5-1 and TRBJ1-6; D perhaps matches TRBD1 (6 bases). Per germline, CDR1 SGHRS and CDR2 YFSETQ. V was trimmed by 0 bases and J by 5 bases, leaving 6 bases between them. The CDR3 is 14 amino acids. CDR3 DNA sequence: TGCGCCAGCAGCTTGGCAGGGGATAATTCACCCCTCCACTTT. This translates into CASSLAGDNSPLHF.

The genes are TRBV5-4 and TRBJ2-2; D gene unclear. V was clipped by 1 base and J by 2 bases, with 9 bases between them. Germline assignment: CDR1 SGHNT and CDR2 YYREEE (reference sequence). The CDR3 totals 15 residues. CDR3 amino acids: CASSLTAVNTGELFF. The CDR3, as DNA: TGTGCCAGCAGCTTGACGGCGGTCAACACCGGGGAGCTGTTTTTT.

A note on this clone: A junction end diverges from the germline sequence, so it may reflect a read error. The chain combines TRBV11-2 with TRBJ2-1; D tentatively reads TRBD1 or TRBD2 (5 bases each). The CDR3 extends over 14 amino acids. The germline gives CDR1 SGHAT, CDR2 FQNNGV. This CDR3 reads CASSLEGRNNEQFF. DNA of the CDR3: TGTGCCAGCAGCCTAGAGGGGCGGAACAATGAGCAGTTCTTC.

The rearrangement uses TRBV7-2 and TRBJ1-1, with 8 positions matching TRBD1. V shed 0 bases and J 4 bases; nucleotides not matched to a gene: 13. Germline CDR1 SGHTA, CDR2 FQGNSA. The length of the CDR3 is 18 residues. The CDR3 bases are TGTGCCAGCAGCTTAGCCCGGGACAGGTACTCAGGGAGCACTGAAGCTTTCTTT. Protein product: CASSLARDRYSGSTEAFF.

Here the CDR3 reads CASSYSPGGLRDTQYF. Here the CDR3 DNA reads TGTGCCAGCAGTTACTCTCCGGGGGGGCTTAGAGATACGCAGTATTTT. This sequence joins TRBV6-2 or TRBV6-3 and TRBJ2-3, with 8 nucleotides matching TRBD2. The V gene end was trimmed by 0 bases and the J gene end by 5 bases; junction bases not matched to a gene: 7. Germline lookup yields CDR1 MNHEY and CDR2 SVGEGT. The CDR3 extends over 16 amino acids.

The chain uses TRBV27 and TRBJ2-1, with D tentatively TRBD1 (6 bases). This CDR3 contains 14 residues. CDR1 is MNHEY, CDR2 SMNVEV, per germline (reference sequence). V was shortened by 5 bases and J by 9 bases, with 17 bases between the two germline ends. CDR3 region: CASSLGTSPSEQFF. CDR3 DNA: TGTGCCAGCAGTCTCGGGACATCCCCGAGTGAGCAGTTCTTC.

This CDR3 is CASSPRQGPKNIQYF. The CDR3 nucleotides read TGTGCCAGCAGTCCTCGACAGGGGCCCAAAAACATTCAGTACTTC. The chain couples TRBV28 to TRBJ2-4; TRBD1 agrees at 8 bases. V gave up 5 bases and J gave up 2 bases; unmatched junction bases: 5. Germline CDR1 is MDHEN and CDR2 is SYDVKM. The CDR3 has 15 amino acids.

The gene calls are TRBV3-1 (or the pseudogene TRBV3-2) and TRBJ2-5, with 7 bases matching TRBD1. The length of the CDR3 is 15 residues. From germline, CDR1 is LGHDT and CDR2 YNNKEL (reference sequence). The junction had 6 bases not matched to a gene; V was cut back by 4 bases and J by 1 base. CDR3 protein: CASSPWGQPQETQYF. The CDR3 DNA is TGTGCCAGCAGCCCCTGGGGACAGCCCCAAGAGACCCAGTACTTC.

This clone was found once. The V call is TRBV30, the J call TRBJ2-1, with 12 bases aligning to TRBD2. CDR1 is GTSNPN and CDR2 is SVGIG in the germline V gene (reference sequence). V lost 3 bases, J lost 4 bases, and 10 bases stayed unmatched. The CDR3 is 17 amino acids. The CDR3 here is CAWSSSGRVPGYNEQFF. For the CDR3, the DNA is TGTGCCTGGAGCTCTAGCGGGAGGGTTCCCGGTTACAATGAGCAGTTCTTC. The whole variable domain, remainder taken from reference TRBV30 and TRBJ2-1, is SQTIHQWPATLVQPVGSPLSLECTVEGTSNPNLYWYRQAAGRGLQLLFYSVGIGQISSEVPQNLSASRPQDRQFILSSKKLLLSDSGFYLCAWSSSGRVPGYNEQFFGPGTRLTVL.

The gene calls are TRBV19 and TRBJ2-5; weak D call: TRBD2 (5 bases). The CDR3 is 13 residues long. Germline CDR1 LNHDA, CDR2 SQIVND (reference sequence). The V end lost 7 bases, the J end lost 5 bases, and 14 bases lay between the germline ends. The CDR3 DNA reads TGTGCCAGTAACATGAGGGAGATGGAGACCCAGTACTTC. Translated: CASNMREMETQYF.